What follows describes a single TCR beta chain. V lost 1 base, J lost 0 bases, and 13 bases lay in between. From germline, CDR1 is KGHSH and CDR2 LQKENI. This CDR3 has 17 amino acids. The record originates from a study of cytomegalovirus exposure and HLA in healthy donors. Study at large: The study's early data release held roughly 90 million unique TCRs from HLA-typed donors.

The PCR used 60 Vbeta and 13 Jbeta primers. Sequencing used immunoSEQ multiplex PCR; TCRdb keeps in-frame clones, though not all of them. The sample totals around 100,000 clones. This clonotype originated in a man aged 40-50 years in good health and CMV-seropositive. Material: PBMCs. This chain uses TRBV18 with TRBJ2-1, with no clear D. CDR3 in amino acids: CASSPRGPPSSYNEQFF. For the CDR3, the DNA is TGTGCCAGCTCACCACGTGGGCCTCCCAGCTCCTACAATGAGCAGTTCTTC.